Following are 20 T cell receptor beta chains from one sample sequenced in a study of STAT5B mutations in CD4+ large granular lymphocyte leukemia. Sequencing was performed with immunoSEQ multiplex PCR; in TCRdb, only in-frame clones are kept and a portion is missing. The profile shows more than 30,000 clones, roughly 89% of them singletons. Specimen: CD4+ T cells from blood buffy coats. All receptors derive from a human donor in good health.

This chain uses TRBV29-1 with TRBJ2-1; 11 bases are a match to TRBD1. J lost 5 bases, V lost 8 bases, and 11 bases had no gene match. Germline V gene lookup returns CDR1 SQVTM and CDR2 ANQGSEA. The CDR3 is made up of 15 amino acids. This CDR3 is CSLKTGTGGHNEQFF. As DNA, the CDR3 is TGCAGCCTCAAAACCGGGACAGGGGGACACAATGAGCAGTTCTTC.

V usage is TRBV6-1 and J usage is TRBJ1-3, with D tentatively TRBD1 (6 bases). From germline, CDR1 is MNHNS and CDR2 SASEGT. CDR3 size: 17 residues. V lost 0 bases to trimming and J lost 2 bases, with 14 bases between them. The CDR3 is CASSEAAGGRAGNTIYF. As DNA, the CDR3 is TGTGCCAGCAGTGAAGCGGCGGGGGGCCGTGCTGGAAACACCATATATTTT.

The chain has TRBV7-8 and TRBJ2-1; D is unresolved. CDR1 and CDR2 (germline): SGHVS, FQNEAQ. The CDR3 length is 14 residues. V was shortened by 2 bases and J by 0 bases, with 5 bases between the two germline ends. In DNA, the CDR3 is TGTGCCAGCAGCTTATCTAGCTCCTACAATGAGCAGTTCTTC. Translating it yields CASSLSSSYNEQFF.

This chain joins TRBV2 and TRBJ1-4, with a tentative D call TRBD1 (5 bases). The CDR3 is 14 amino acids. Germline CDR1 is SNHLY and CDR2 is FYNNEI. V dropped 6 bases and J dropped 7 bases, with 15 bases sitting between them. The DNA for the CDR3 is TGTGCCAGCAGGATGGGGGGGGTCGGTGAAAAACTGTTTTTT. Translation gives CASRMGGVGEKLFF.

The chain couples TRBV11-2 to TRBJ2-7; the match to TRBD2 covers 7 bases. J was trimmed by 3 bases and V by 1 base; bases with no gene match: 6. Germline-derived CDR1 and CDR2 are SGHAT and FQNNGV. The CDR3 is 15 residues long. The CDR3 loop reads CASSLGAGEFYEQYF. The CDR3 DNA follows: TGTGCCAGCAGCTTAGGTGCGGGAGAATTCTACGAGCAGTACTTC.

The chain has TRBV28 and TRBJ2-1; 9 positions agree with TRBD2. V was clipped by 5 bases and J by 2 bases; unmatched bases: 10. The CDR3 consists of 17 residues. Germline V gives CDR1 MDHEN, CDR2 SYDVKM. CDR3: CASSRDGSGSAYNEQFF. CDR3 DNA sequence: TGTGCCAGCAGTCGTGATGGTAGCGGGAGTGCCTACAATGAGCAGTTCTTC.

The V call is TRBV6-1, the J call TRBJ2-7; D is unresolved. Trimming took 0 bases from V and 6 from J, leaving 9 bases between them. There are 13 residues in the CDR3. Germline V gene sequence: CDR1 MNHNS, CDR2 SASEGT. The CDR3 region has the DNA TGTGCCAGCAGTGAAGCCCTGGATACCGAGCAGTACTTC. Protein sequence: CASSEALDTEQYF.

CDR3 sequence reads: CASSLGGLASTDTQYF. CDR3 coding DNA: TGTGCCAGCAGCTTGGGCGGACTAGCTAGCACAGATACGCAGTATTTT. The V call is TRBV5-5, the J call TRBJ2-3, with 8 bases lining up with TRBD2. This CDR3 has 16 residues. J was trimmed by 0 bases and V by 0 bases; bases with no gene match: 3. CDR1 SGHKS and CDR2 YYEKEE come from the germline V gene (reference sequence).

The rearrangement links TRBV28 to TRBJ2-3, with 10 positions matching TRBD2. CDR1 is MDHEN and CDR2 is SYDVKM in the germline V gene. With V trimmed by 11 bases and J by 3 bases, 5 bases remained unmatched. CDR3 length: 13 residues. CDR3 residues: CASLAGVTDTQYF. CDR3 in DNA: TGTGCCTCTCTAGCGGGAGTAACAGATACGCAGTATTTT.

This chain joins TRBV13 and TRBJ2-1, with D perhaps TRBD2 (6 bases). This CDR3 region has 14 residues. The germline V gene has CDR1 PRHDT and CDR2 FYEKMQ (reference sequence). V was pared by 5 bases and J by 3 bases, with 11 bases between. The CDR3 loop is CASSTPGVYNEQFF. The CDR3 DNA follows: TGTGCCAGCAGCACCCCGGGGGTCTACAATGAGCAGTTCTTC.

This chain uses TRBV15 with TRBJ2-7; 7 nucleotides agree with TRBD2. The J segment lost 0 bases and the V segment lost 0 bases, leaving 5 bases of the junction unmatched. CDR1 LNHNV and CDR2 YYDKDF come from the germline V gene (reference sequence). The CDR3 is 16 amino acids. The CDR3 here is CATSRDRTRSSYEQYF. DNA of the CDR3: TGTGCCACCAGCAGAGACCGGACTAGGAGCTCCTACGAGCAGTACTTC.

The rearrangement links TRBV6-1 to TRBJ1-1; D remains unclear. The germline V and J ends were trimmed by 6 bases and 5 bases, with 13 bases remaining between them. Germline assignment: CDR1 MNHNS and CDR2 SASEGT. The CDR3 extends over 13 amino acids. CDR3 nucleotide sequence: TGTGCCAGCAGCTACGGGAGGTGGACTGAAGCTTTCTTT. This codes for CASSYGRWTEAFF.

This clone was found once. The chain's CDR3 is CASSSSLGGGTGELFF. For the CDR3, the DNA is TGCGCCAGCAGCTCATCCCTGGGCGGCGGGACCGGGGAGCTGTTTTTT. The chain links TRBV5-1 to TRBJ2-2; D might be TRBD2 (5 bases). This CDR3 comprises 16 residues. Germline assignment: CDR1 SGHRS and CDR2 YFSETQ. The V end lost 3 bases, the J end lost 5 bases, and 17 bases lay between the germline ends.

The sample holds one count of this clone. The rearrangement joins TRBV6-1 to TRBJ1-3; D is ambiguous. Germline V gene lookup returns CDR1 MNHNS and CDR2 SASEGT. This CDR3 has 15 residues. The V gene lost 0 bases and the J gene lost 3 bases, with 9 bases spanning the gap. DNA of the CDR3: TGTGCCAGCAGTGAAGCGCGGGTGGGTGGAAACACCATATATTTT. It specifies CASSEARVGGNTIYF.

V gene TRBV5-6 combines with J gene TRBJ1-1, with TRBD1 matching 9 bases. Germline CDR1 SGHDT, CDR2 YYEEEE. Trimming removed 4 bases from V and 4 bases from J; junction bases left unmatched: 5. This CDR3 has 14 residues. CDR3 sequence reads: CASSVNRGRTEAFF. In nucleotides, the CDR3 is TGTGCCAGCAGCGTCAACAGGGGGCGCACTGAAGCTTTCTTT.

The gene calls are TRBV5-1 and TRBJ1-1, with 11 bases matching TRBD1. The CDR3 contains 15 residues. Germline V gene lookup returns CDR1 SGHRS and CDR2 YFSETQ. J gave up 5 bases and V 3 bases, and 6 bases lay outside the gene matches. The CDR3 region has the DNA TGCGCCAGCAGCTGGGGACAGGGGGAAGGGACTGAAGCTTTCTTT. This codes for CASSWGQGEGTEAFF.

The J gene is TRBJ2-1, the V gene TRBV12-1; the table gives TRBD1 as D, unverified against the DNA. TRBV12-1 is listed as a pseudogene. The length of the CDR3 is 15 residues. The CDR3 DNA follows: TGTGCCAGCAGCTTTGGGTTAGGGGGAGACAATGAGCAGTTCTTC. Its translation: CASSFGLGGDNEQFF.

Comments on this clone: One end of the junction fails to match germline, which may point to a read error. In DNA, the CDR3 is TGTGCCAGCAGGTTAGAAAGGGACAGGACTTCCTACGAGCAGTACTTC. Translated, it gives CASRLERDRTSYEQYF. This chain uses TRBV11-2 with TRBJ2-7; 8 nucleotides agree with TRBD1. This CDR3 is 16 amino acids long. Germline CDR1 SGHAT, CDR2 FQNNGV.

The DNA for the CDR3 is TGTGCCAGCAGCGTACAAAGGGGCACCGGGGAGCTGTTTTTT. Amino acids: CASSVQRGTGELFF. The rearrangement joins TRBV9 to TRBJ2-2; a possible D gene is TRBD1 (5 bases). From germline, CDR1 is SGDLS and CDR2 YYNGEE. Trimming pared 1 base from V and 4 bases from J, leaving 8 bases between. The CDR3 runs 14 residues. The variable domain in full, completed from reference TRBV9 and TRBJ2-2, reads DSGVTQTPKHLITATGQRVTLRCSPRSGDLSVYWYQQSLDQGLQFLIQYYNGEERAKGNILERFSAQQFPDLHSELNLSSLELGDSALYFCASSVQRGTGELFFGEGSRLTVL.

The chain combines TRBV28 with TRBJ2-3; 8 bases fit TRBD2. Per the germline V gene, CDR1 is MDHEN and CDR2 is SYDVKM. The CDR3 extends over 17 amino acids. The trim removed 3 bases at V and 2 bases at J, leaving 10 bases unmatched. CDR3 DNA sequence: TGTGCCAGCAGTTTCCAACAGGGCGGGGGGACCACAGATACGCAGTATTTT. Encoded protein: CASSFQQGGGTTDTQYF.